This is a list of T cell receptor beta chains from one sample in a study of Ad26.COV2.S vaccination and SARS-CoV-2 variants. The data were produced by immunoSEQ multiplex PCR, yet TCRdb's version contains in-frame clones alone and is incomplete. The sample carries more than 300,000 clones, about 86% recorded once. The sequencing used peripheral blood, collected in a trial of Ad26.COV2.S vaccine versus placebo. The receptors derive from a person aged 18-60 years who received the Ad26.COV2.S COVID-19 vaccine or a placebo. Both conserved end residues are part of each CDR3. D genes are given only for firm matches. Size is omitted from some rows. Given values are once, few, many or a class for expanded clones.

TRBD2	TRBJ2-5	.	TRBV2	CASLAGRWETQYF	TGTGCCAGCTTAGCGGGGAGGTGGGAGACCCAGTACTTC
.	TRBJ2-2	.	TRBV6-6	CASSYVNTGELFF	TGTGCCAGCAGTTATGTGAACACCGGGGAGCTGTTTTTT
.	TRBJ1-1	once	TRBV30	CAWSVTGTEAFF	TGTGCCTGGAGTGTAACGGGCACTGAAGCTTTCTTT
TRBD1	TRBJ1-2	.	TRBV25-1	CASSDYRGQGLNGYTF	TGTGCCAGCAGTGACTACCGTGGACAGGGCCTCAATGGCTACACCTTC
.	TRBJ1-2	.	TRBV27	CASSWSGAQGYTF	TGTGCCAGCAGTTGGAGCGGGGCTCAAGGCTACACCTTC
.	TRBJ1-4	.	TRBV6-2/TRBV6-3	CASSYLALRPHEKLFF	TGTGCCAGCAGTTACCTGGCCCTTCGACCCCATGAAAAACTGTTTTTT
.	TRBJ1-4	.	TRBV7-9	CALQSGNEKLFF	TGTGCCCTTCAATCGGGGAATGAAAAACTGTTTTTT
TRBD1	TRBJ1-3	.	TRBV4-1	CASSRGTVSGNTIYF	TGCGCCAGCAGCCGCGGGACAGTCTCTGGAAACACCATATATTTT
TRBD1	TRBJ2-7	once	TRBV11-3	CASSLGDRSREQYF	TGTGCCAGCAGCTTAGGGGACAGGTCACGGGAGCAGTACTTC
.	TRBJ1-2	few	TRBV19	CASSILPDTYGYTF	TGTGCCAGTAGTATTCTCCCAGACACGTATGGCTACACCTTC
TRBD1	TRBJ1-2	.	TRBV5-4	CASRTKGAGSLASRGYTF	TGTGCCAGCAGGACGAAGGGGGCCGGTTCCCTCGCTTCGAGGGGCTACACCTTC
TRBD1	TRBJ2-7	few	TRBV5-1	CASSLRQGSSYEQYF	TGCGCCAGCAGCCTACGACAGGGGAGCTCCTACGAGCAGTACTTC
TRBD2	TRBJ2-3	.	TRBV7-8	CASSPHRYWGGTSTDTQYF	TGTGCCAGCAGCCCGCATCGTTATTGGGGGGGGACTAGCACAGATACGCAGTATTTT
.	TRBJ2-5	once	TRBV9	CASSVGVGTQETQYF	TGTGCCAGCAGCGTAGGCGTGGGGACCCAAGAGACCCAGTACTTC
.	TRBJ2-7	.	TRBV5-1	CASSQSSYEQYF	TGCGCCAGCAGCCAGAGTTCCTACGAGCAGTACTTC